The 31 T cell receptor beta chains reported below all come from one sample, sequenced in a study of T cell responses to AZD1222 COVID-19 vaccine (dated by TCRdb to the early 2020s). The time point label, as the study defines it: baseline before first vaccination. The library was produced with the immunoSEQ multiplex PCR assay. Entries here come from immuneACCESS through TCRdb and include only in-frame sequences with V and J called. Some clones fail to appear in such tables; in the studies checked, an unresolved V gene covers under half of the shortfall, and the cause of the remainder is unknown. The sample profile shows over 65,000 clones; 86% of them were found once. Of the sample, roughly 7.7% is held by the ten largest clones. The material sequenced was peripheral blood, taken on day 0 of AZD1222 vaccination. Receptor source: an adult in good health.

This chain connects TRBV28 to TRBJ1-5; D uncertain. Between the trimmed V and J ends, which lost 5 bases and 10 bases, there was a span of 18 bases. This CDR3 spans 14 amino acids. Germline-derived CDR1 and CDR2 are MDHEN and SYDVKM. Here the CDR3 DNA reads TGTGCCAGCAGTCCCCGGGCAGGAGTTCGACCCCAGCATTTT. Protein product: CASSPRAGVRPQHF.

The rearrangement uses TRBV28 and TRBJ1-1, with a weak D call TRBD1 (6 bases). V was shortened by 3 bases and J by 4 bases, with 15 bases between the two germline ends. This CDR3 has 15 amino acids. Germline values: CDR1 MDHEN, CDR2 SYDVKM. The chain's CDR3 is CASSFHGGAGTEAFF. CDR3 in DNA: TGTGCCAGCAGTTTCCATGGGGGGGCGGGCACTGAAGCTTTCTTT.

The rearrangement uses TRBV5-8 and TRBJ1-2, with TRBD1 identical over 7 bases. The V and J ends lost 4 bases and 1 base, in that order; junction bases with no gene match: 10. The CDR3 contains 16 residues. Per the germline V gene, CDR1 is SGHTS and CDR2 is YDEGEE. The CDR3 sequence: CASSRGQITRNYGYTF. The DNA for the CDR3 is TGTGCCAGCAGCCGGGGACAGATAACTCGTAACTATGGCTACACCTTC.

The V call is TRBV9, the J call TRBJ1-4; TRBD1 matches 9 bases. Germline CDR1 and CDR2: SGDLS and YYNGEE. With V trimmed by 4 bases and J by 5 bases, 9 bases remained unmatched. CDR3 length: 16 amino acids. The CDR3 DNA is TGTGCCAGCAGCCGAGAAGGGACAGGGCTAAATGAAAAACTGTTTTTT. Translating gives CASSREGTGLNEKLFF.

The V and J genes are TRBV5-1 and TRBJ2-7; a possible D gene is TRBD2 (6 bases). The CDR3 has 15 residues. V was clipped by 1 base and J by 2 bases, with 13 bases between them. Germline V lookup: CDR1 SGHRS, CDR2 YFSETQ. Here the CDR3 reads CASSLRLANTYEQYF. CDR3 coding DNA: TGCGCCAGCAGCTTGAGGCTAGCGAATACCTACGAGCAGTACTTC.

J is TRBJ2-1 and V is TRBV11-2, with 11 positions matching TRBD2. This CDR3 spans 16 amino acids. The V gene's germline CDR1 is SGHAT and CDR2 FQNNGV. V shed 7 bases and J 9 bases; nucleotides not matched to a gene: 14. CDR3 DNA: TGTGCCAGCAACCCTGGTATAGCGGGGGGGGTCGGTGAGCAGTTCTTC. Amino acids: CASNPGIAGGVGEQFF.

This rearrangement joins TRBV6-5 to TRBJ2-7; the match to TRBD2 covers 14 bases. The J segment lost 1 base and the V segment lost 7 bases, leaving 3 bases of the junction unmatched. The germline gives CDR1 MNHEY, CDR2 SVGAGI. This CDR3 comprises 15 residues. CDR3 residues: CASTRLAGGSYEQYF. CDR3 bases: TGTGCCAGCACCAGACTAGCGGGAGGGTCCTACGAGCAGTACTTC.

This rearrangement joins TRBV28 to TRBJ1-6; D ambiguous. Germline loops: CDR1 MDHEN, CDR2 SYDVKM. The CDR3 extends over 14 amino acids. Trimming stripped 10 bases from V and 0 bases from J, with 10 bases between. The CDR3 region has the DNA TGTGCCACCAAAGGGAGCTCCTATAATTCACCCCTCCACTTT. Translating it yields CATKGSSYNSPLHF.

The V gene is TRBV5-4, the J gene TRBJ2-1; 9 bases fit TRBD2. CDR1 and CDR2 from the germline V gene are SGHNT and YYREEE (reference sequence). The ends lost 0 bases at V and 5 bases at J; junction bases unmatched: 3. CDR3 length equals 15 residues. The CDR3 nucleotides are TGTGCCAGCAGCTTGGGGCTAGCGGGGCACAATGAGCAGTTCTTC. It translates to CASSLGLAGHNEQFF.

The chain uses TRBV28 and TRBJ1-4; D possibly corresponds to TRBD1 (5 bases). The CDR3 covers 15 residues. The germline CDR1 and CDR2 sequences are MDHEN and SYDVKM. The V end lost 5 bases, the J end lost 9 bases, and 19 bases lay between the germline ends. CDR3 residues: CASSPRTSVIQKLFF. As DNA, the CDR3 is TGTGCCAGCAGTCCGAGGACAAGCGTAATTCAAAAACTGTTTTTT. Drawing the rest from reference TRBV28 and TRBJ1-4, the complete variable domain is DVKVTQSSRYLVKRTGEKVFLECVQDMDHENMFWYRQDPGLGLRLIYFSYDVKMKEKGDIPEGYSVSREKKERFSLILESASTNQTSMYLCASSPRTSVIQKLFFGSGTQLSVL.

The CDR3 nucleotides read TGTGCCAGCAGCTTAGAGGAGGGGAGCACTGAAGCTTTCTTT. Translation: CASSLEEGSTEAFF. The V call is TRBV11-2, the J call TRBJ1-1; D is perhaps TRBD1 (5 bases). V was clipped by 0 bases and J by 4 bases, with 9 bases between them. Germline V CDR1 and CDR2: SGHAT, FQNNGV. The CDR3 consists of 14 residues.

J is TRBJ1-5 and V is TRBV2, with D perhaps TRBD1 (5 bases). The V end was cut by 4 bases, the J end by 3 bases, with 10 bases between. Germline assignment: CDR1 SNHLY and CDR2 FYNNEI. The CDR3 is 14 residues long. For the CDR3, the DNA is TGTGCCAGCAGTGGGGGACCGCTCAATCAGCCCCAGCATTTT. Protein: CASSGGPLNQPQHF. The full variable domain, rest sourced from reference TRBV2 and TRBJ1-5, is EPEVTQTPSHQVTQMGQEVILRCVPISNHLYFYWYRQILGQKVEFLVSFYNNEISEKSEIFDDQFSVERPDGSNFTLKIRSTKLEDSAMYFCASSGGPLNQPQHFGDGTRLSIL.

The chain links TRBV19 to TRBJ1-5; possible D gene TRBD1, 6 bases. The CDR3 runs 15 residues. The ends were cut back, 7 bases at V and 0 bases at J, with 13 bases in the middle. Looked up from germline, CDR1 is LNHDA and CDR2 is SQIVND (reference sequence). The CDR3 nucleotides read TGTGCCAGTATTCCGGACAGTTATAGCAATCAGCCCCAGCATTTT. It encodes CASIPDSYSNQPQHF.

In nucleotides, the CDR3 is TGTGCCAGCAGTTACACTCAGGGCTCGGATTCACCCCTCCACTTT. Its protein product is CASSYTQGSDSPLHF. The chain has TRBV6-5 and TRBJ1-6, with D possibly matching TRBD1 (5 bases). This CDR3 has 15 residues. Germline CDR1 is MNHEY and CDR2 is SVGAGI. Trimming removed 2 bases at V and 8 bases at J, with 13 bases between.

J is TRBJ2-7 and V is TRBV2; D uncertain. This CDR3 comprises 12 residues. V was cut by 4 bases and J by 3 bases, with 7 bases left in between. The germline gives CDR1 SNHLY, CDR2 FYNNEI. The CDR3 sequence is CASSAGLYEQYF. The CDR3 coding sequence is TGTGCCAGCAGTGCTGGGCTCTACGAGCAGTACTTC.

V is TRBV7-8 and J is TRBJ2-5, with 9 bases that match TRBD1. V dropped 5 bases and J dropped 8; count of bases not matched to a gene: 9. Germline CDR1 and CDR2: SGHVS and FQNEAQ. The CDR3 extends over 14 amino acids. Written as DNA, the CDR3 is TGTGCCAGCAGCCAGACAGGGGGAGGGAGAACCCAGTACTTC. Translating it yields CASSQTGGGRTQYF. Drawing the rest from reference TRBV7-8 and TRBJ2-5, the complete variable domain is GAGVSQSPRYKVAKRGQDVALRCDPISGHVSLFWYQQALGQGPEFLTYFQNEAQLDKSGLPSDRFFAERPEGSVSTLKIQRTQQEDSAVYLCASSQTGGGRTQYFGPGTRLLVL.

The genes are TRBV7-2 and TRBJ1-6; D possibly corresponds to TRBD1 (5 bases). The CDR3 extends over 17 amino acids. Per the germline V gene, CDR1 is SGHTA and CDR2 is FQGNSA. Trimming cost V 1 base and J 10 bases, with 20 bases left between them. CDR3 protein: CASSLVPGGGSESPLHF. The CDR3 DNA reads as TGTGCCAGCAGCTTAGTCCCCGGGGGAGGTTCGGAATCACCCCTCCACTTT.

The chain carries TRBV18 and TRBJ1-5; 11 bases match TRBD1. J was trimmed by 1 base and V by 0 bases; bases with no gene match: 5. This CDR3 is built from 18 residues. The germline V gene encodes CDR1 KGHSH and CDR2 LQKENI. The CDR3 is CASSPPWTGGKSNQPQHF. The DNA for the CDR3 is TGTGCCAGCTCACCACCTTGGACAGGGGGCAAGAGCAATCAGCCCCAGCATTTT.

Written as DNA, the CDR3 is TGTGCCAGCAGCTCCAGGACAGGGGGCCACAATGAGCAGTTCTTC. Protein sequence: CASSSRTGGHNEQFF. The rearrangement links TRBV7-8 to TRBJ2-1; 11 bases align to TRBD1. The CDR3 sequence is 15 residues long. Germline V lookup: CDR1 SGHVS, CDR2 FQNEAQ. Trimming at V came to 4 bases and at J to 5 bases, leaving 4 bases not matched to a gene.

The J gene is TRBJ1-2, the V gene TRBV28; a possible D gene is TRBD1 (6 bases). Trimming removed 1 base at V and 2 bases at J, with 17 bases between. The CDR3 is 17 amino acids. CDR1 is MDHEN and CDR2 is SYDVKM in the germline V gene. This chain's CDR3 is CASSLSSVGGGNYGYTF. The CDR3, as DNA: TGTGCCAGCAGTTTATCGTCCGTTGGGGGCGGCAACTATGGCTACACCTTC.

CDR3 sequence: CASKPINSPLHF. The CDR3 region has the DNA TGTGCCAGCAAACCGATTAATTCACCCCTCCACTTT. The chain combines TRBV28 with TRBJ1-6; unclear D gene. Germline V gene data show CDR1 as MDHEN and CDR2 as SYDVKM. The CDR3 is made up of 12 amino acids. Trimming took 7 bases from V and 6 from J, leaving 7 bases between them.

This rearrangement joins TRBV28 to TRBJ2-7; D unresolved. The CDR3 is made up of 11 amino acids. With 4 bases removed from V and 8 bases from J, the gap between germline ends came to 9 bases. CDR1 is MDHEN and CDR2 is SYDVKM in the germline V gene. This CDR3 reads CASSSISKQYF. CDR3 DNA: TGTGCCAGCAGTTCCATCTCGAAGCAGTACTTC.

This rearrangement joins TRBV12-5 to TRBJ2-7; perhaps TRBD1 as D (6 bases). V shed 7 bases and J shed 2 bases, with 12 bases lying between them. The CDR3 extends over 13 amino acids. CDR1 LGHNT and CDR2 FRNRAP come from the germline V gene. CDR3 coding DNA: TGTGCTAGTGCCCGGGACACCGCCTACGAGCAGTACTTC. Translating it yields CASARDTAYEQYF.

V gene TRBV23-1 combines with J gene TRBJ1-2, with D possibly matching TRBD1 (5 bases). TRBV23-1 is recorded as an ORF, its role being uncertain. This CDR3 contains 13 residues. The V end lost 4 bases, the J end lost 1 base, and 7 bases lay between the germline ends. CDR3 in amino acids: CASSPGVNYGYTF. The CDR3 region has the DNA TGCGCCAGCAGTCCGGGGGTTAACTATGGCTACACCTTC.

The chain carries TRBV4-3 and TRBJ1-4; 10 bases match TRBD1. Trimming cost V 4 bases and J 8 bases; bases outside gene matches: 13. This CDR3 comprises 17 residues. The V gene's germline CDR1 is LGHNA and CDR2 YSLEER. The CDR3 DNA sequence: TGCGCCAGCAGCCGGATCCCGTACGGGACAGGGGACGAAAAACTGTTTTTT. Its translation is CASSRIPYGTGDEKLFF.

The rearrangement uses TRBV25-1 and TRBJ2-2; no clear D. V lost 7 bases, J lost 3 bases, and 9 bases lay in between. Germline-derived CDR1 and CDR2 are MGHDK and SYGVNS. The CDR3 runs 13 residues. The CDR3 coding sequence is TGTGCCAGCATCGGGCCGTACACCGGGGAGCTGTTTTTT. Its protein is CASIGPYTGELFF.

The rearrangement links TRBV19 to TRBJ2-3, with D tentatively TRBD1 or TRBD2 (5 bases each). V shed 3 bases and J shed 12 bases, with 16 bases lying between them. The CDR3 runs to 13 residues. Per germline, CDR1 LNHDA and CDR2 SQIVND (reference sequence). This CDR3 is CASSITGLKDQYF. In DNA, the CDR3 is TGTGCCAGTAGTATCACAGGACTCAAGGACCAGTATTTT.

The chain couples TRBV30 to TRBJ1-5; D is ambiguous. The CDR3 has 12 amino acids. Trimming stripped 2 bases from V and 4 bases from J, with 6 bases between. Per germline, CDR1 GTSNPN and CDR2 SVGIG (reference sequence). Here the CDR3 reads CAWSRVNQPQHF. CDR3 nucleotides: TGTGCCTGGAGTAGAGTTAATCAGCCCCAGCATTTT.

The J gene is TRBJ2-4, the V gene TRBV6-5, with D possibly TRBD1 on 6 matching bases. The CDR3 loop spans 15 amino acids. The ends were cut back, 8 bases at V and 1 base at J, with 15 bases in the middle. CDR1 and CDR2 from the germline V gene are MNHEY and SVGAGI. As DNA, the CDR3 is TGTGCCAGCCTCTTAGGGGGTGGGGCCAAAAACATTCAGTACTTC. It translates to CASLLGGGAKNIQYF.

This rearrangement joins TRBV5-5 to TRBJ1-1; D is perhaps TRBD1 (5 bases). Germline CDR1 reads SGHKS; CDR2 reads YYEKEE (reference sequence). With 2 bases removed from V and 3 bases from J, the gap between germline ends came to 11 bases. The CDR3 totals 14 residues. In nucleotides, the CDR3 is TGTGCCAGCAGCTTCCGCGTAGGGGACACTGAAGCTTTCTTT. Translation: CASSFRVGDTEAFF. Combining the CDR3 with reference TRBV5-5 and TRBJ1-1 gives the whole variable domain DAGVTQSPTHLIKTRGQQVTLRCSPISGHKSVSWYQQVLGQGPQFIFQYYEKEERGRGNFPDRFSARQFPNYSSELNVNALLLGDSALYLCASSFRVGDTEAFFGQGTRLTVV.

V and J are TRBV29-1 and TRBJ2-2, with 7 bases aligning to TRBD1. Germline V lookup: CDR1 SQVTM, CDR2 ANQGSEA. The CDR3 contains 16 residues. The J segment lost 1 base and the V segment lost 6 bases, leaving 11 bases of the junction unmatched. The CDR3 reads CSVGDVQGLNTGELFF. The CDR3 nucleotides are TGCAGCGTGGGGGACGTACAGGGGTTGAACACCGGGGAGCTGTTTTTT.